This T cell receptor beta chain emerged from a study of blood T cell repertoires in COVID-19. The data were produced by immunoSEQ multiplex PCR, yet TCRdb's version contains in-frame clones alone and is incomplete. The table records roughly 99,000 clones, about 84% of them present only once. For this clone: Other DNA sequences of this sample code for an identical CDR3.

Germline CDR1 is MNHEY and CDR2 is SVGEGT. V lost 4 bases to trimming and J lost 0 bases; unmatched junction nucleotides: 2. The CDR3 contains 15 residues. The gene calls are TRBV6-2 or TRBV6-3 and TRBJ2-2; 7 bases agree with TRBD1. This clonotype was obtained from a woman aged 80 or over with acute or convalescent COVID-19. Input material: peripheral blood. CDR3 region: CASSSGTANTGELFF. The CDR3 bases are TGTGCCAGCAGTTCTGGGACAGCGAACACCGGGGAGCTGTTTTTT.